The clone carrying this T cell receptor beta chain was counted between two and nine times. Its antigen is not identified. The study excluded patients with uncontrolled infection, other autoimmune disease, pregnancy or lactation. Diagnosing involved the use of clinical symptoms, serum thyroxine and TRAb, thyroid ultrasound and orbital computed tomography. V was cut by 7 bases and J by 2 bases, with 15 bases left in between. This CDR3 is built from 14 residues. Germline CDR1 and CDR2: SGHDN and FVKESK. The data derive from a study of T cells in Graves' hyperthyroidism and ophthalmopathy. General observations from the study: The authors' 13 V-J model separated ophthalmopathy from stable hyperthyroidism. Model predictions of ophthalmopathy came a median around 7.1 months before onset.

TCR beta CDR3 regions were amplified from RNA. Using the HTBI primer set, a first-round RT-PCR was run on the TCR CDR3. TCRdb fed the multiplex PCR reads into MiXCR, producing one record per CDR3 protein. The sample consists of some 600,000 distinct CDR3 sequences, 11% to 15% of them appearing once. The V and J genes are TRBV14 and TRBJ2-7, with D perhaps TRBD1 (6 bases). This TCR was recovered from a woman in her twenties or thirties with Graves' hyperthyroidism that later progressed to Graves' ophthalmopathy. What was sequenced was blood. As DNA, the CDR3 is TGTGCCAGCACTACGGCAGGGGCCGCCTACGAGCAGTACTTC. This sequence encodes CASTTAGAAYEQYF. Supplemented by reference TRBV14 and TRBJ2-7, the full variable domain reads EAGVTQFPSHSVIEKGQTVTLRCDPISGHDNLYWYRRVMGKEIKFLLHFVKESKQDESGMPNNRFLAERTGGTYSTLKVQPAELEDSGVYFCASTTAGAAYEQYFGPGTRLTVT.